The clone carrying this T cell receptor beta chain was seen only once. No antigen is known for it. V was pared by 6 bases and J by 3 bases, with 9 bases between. This CDR3 spans 12 amino acids. Germline CDR1 SNHLY, CDR2 FYNNEI. Sequencing used immunoSEQ multiplex PCR; TCRdb keeps in-frame clones, though not all of them. Of about 25,000 clones in the sample, around 94% were seen once. The entry originates in a study of graft-versus-host responses after intestinal transplantation. Study-wide results and caveats: Among recipient marrow samples, GvH clones were found; some appeared first in ileum or blood.

This chain connects TRBV2 to TRBJ2-7; D is ambiguous. Source: PBMCs, taken just over 29 days after intestinal transplant. The clonotype comes from a human patient who received an intestinal transplant, so some T cells may come from the graft donor. Here the CDR3 DNA reads TGTGCCAGCAGAGGTATGGACTACGAGCAGTACTTC. Translating gives CASRGMDYEQYF.